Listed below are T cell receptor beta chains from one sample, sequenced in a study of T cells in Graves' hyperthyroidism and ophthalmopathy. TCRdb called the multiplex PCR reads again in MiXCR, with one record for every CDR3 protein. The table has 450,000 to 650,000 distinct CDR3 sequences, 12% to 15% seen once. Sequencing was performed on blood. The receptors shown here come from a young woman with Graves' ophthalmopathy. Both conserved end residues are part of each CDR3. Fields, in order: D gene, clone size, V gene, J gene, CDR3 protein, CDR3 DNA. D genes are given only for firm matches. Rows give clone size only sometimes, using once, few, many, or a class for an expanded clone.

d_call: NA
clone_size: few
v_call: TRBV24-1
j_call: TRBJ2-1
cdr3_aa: CATSDWRGGSYNEQFF
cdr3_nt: TGTGCCACCAGTGACTGGAGGGGAGGATCCTACAATGAGCAGTTCTTC

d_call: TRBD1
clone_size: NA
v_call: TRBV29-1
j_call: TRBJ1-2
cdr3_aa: CSVENVVAGGMRDYGYTF
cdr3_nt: TGCAGCGTGGAGAACGTCGTCGCAGGGGGCATGAGGGACTATGGCTACACCTTC

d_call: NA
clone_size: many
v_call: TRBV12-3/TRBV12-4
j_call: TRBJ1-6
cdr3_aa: CASSFQRGGVPLHF
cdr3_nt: TGTGCCAGCAGTTTCCAGAGGGGGGGTGTTCCCCTCCACTTT

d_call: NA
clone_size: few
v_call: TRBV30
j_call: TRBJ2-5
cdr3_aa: CAWSVSVGEETQYF
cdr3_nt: TGTGCCTGGAGTGTATCGGTGGGGGAAGAGACCCAGTACTTC

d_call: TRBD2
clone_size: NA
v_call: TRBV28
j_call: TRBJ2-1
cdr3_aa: CASSLLTSGPLYNEQFF
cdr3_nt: TGTGCCAGCAGTTTACTGACTAGCGGACCACTGTACAATGAGCAGTTCTTC

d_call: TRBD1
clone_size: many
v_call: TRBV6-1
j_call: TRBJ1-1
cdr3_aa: CASSEGYRGPDTEAFF
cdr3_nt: TGTGCCAGCAGTGAAGGTTACAGGGGGCCCGACACTGAAGCTTTCTTT

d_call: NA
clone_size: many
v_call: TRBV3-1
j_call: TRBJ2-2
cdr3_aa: CASSQGPLELFF
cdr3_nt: TGTGCCAGCAGCCAAGGTCCCTTGGAGCTGTTTTTT

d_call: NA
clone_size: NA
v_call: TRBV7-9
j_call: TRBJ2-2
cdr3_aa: CASSWAGAGGELFF
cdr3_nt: TGTGCCAGCAGCTGGGCGGGGGCTGGCGGGGAGCTGTTTTTT

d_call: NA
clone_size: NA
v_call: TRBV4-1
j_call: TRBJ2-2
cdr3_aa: CASSQVYSGTQNTGELFF
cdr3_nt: TGCGCCAGCAGCCAAGTATACTCTGGGACTCAAAACACCGGGGAGCTGTTTTTT

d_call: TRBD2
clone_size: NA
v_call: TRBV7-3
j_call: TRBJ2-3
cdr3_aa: CASSLTPTSGSTDTQYF
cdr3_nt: TGTGCCAGCAGCTTAACCCCGACTAGCGGTAGCACAGATACGCAGTATTTT

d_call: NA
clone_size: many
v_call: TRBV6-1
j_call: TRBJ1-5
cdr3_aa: CASNELGVLSNQPQHF
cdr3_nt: TGTGCCAGCAATGAACTCGGGGTCCTTAGCAATCAGCCCCAGCATTTT

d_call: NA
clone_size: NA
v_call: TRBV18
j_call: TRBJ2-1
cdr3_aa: CASSPSGSGLGGNNEQFF
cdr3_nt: TGTGCCAGCTCACCGTCGGGGTCCGGTCTCGGCGGGAACAATGAGCAGTTCTTC

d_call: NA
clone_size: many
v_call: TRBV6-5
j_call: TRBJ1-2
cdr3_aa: CASSYIGGGYGYTF
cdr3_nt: TGTGCCAGCAGTTACATAGGTGGGGGATATGGCTACACCTTC

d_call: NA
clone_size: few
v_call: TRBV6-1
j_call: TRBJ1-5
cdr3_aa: CASKDSNQPQHF
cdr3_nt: TGTGCCAGCAAAGATAGCAATCAGCCCCAGCATTTT

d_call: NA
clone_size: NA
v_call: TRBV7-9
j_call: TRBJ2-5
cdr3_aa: CASSFSKSEAQYF
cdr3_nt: TGTGCCAGCAGCTTTTCAAAAAGTGAGGCCCAGTACTTC

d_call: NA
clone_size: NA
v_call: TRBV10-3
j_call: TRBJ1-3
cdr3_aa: CAISALRGSGNTIYF
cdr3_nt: TGTGCCATCAGTGCCCTCAGGGGTTCTGGAAACACCATATATTTT

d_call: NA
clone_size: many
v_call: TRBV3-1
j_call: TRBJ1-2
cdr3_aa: CASSTISGYTF
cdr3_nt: TGTGCCAGCAGCACCATTTCTGGCTACACCTTC

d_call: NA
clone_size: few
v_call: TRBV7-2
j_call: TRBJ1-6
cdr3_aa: CASSLIGPGYNSPLHF
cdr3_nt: TGTGCCAGCAGCTTGATCGGACCGGGTTATAATTCACCCCTCCACTTT

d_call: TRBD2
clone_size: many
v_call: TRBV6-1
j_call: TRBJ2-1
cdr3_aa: CASRRTSAGNEQFF
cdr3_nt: TGTGCCAGCAGACGAACTAGCGCGGGCAATGAGCAGTTCTTC

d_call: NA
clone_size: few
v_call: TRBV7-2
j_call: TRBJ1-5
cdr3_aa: CASSSGTRGEPQHF
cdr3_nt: TGTGCCAGCAGTTCCGGGACACGGGGGGAGCCCCAGCATTTT

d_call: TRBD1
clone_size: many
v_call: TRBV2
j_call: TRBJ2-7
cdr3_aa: CASRDRGRYEQYF
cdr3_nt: TGTGCCAGCAGAGACAGGGGCCGATACGAGCAGTACTTC

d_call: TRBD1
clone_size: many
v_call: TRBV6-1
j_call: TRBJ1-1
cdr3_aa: CASSRTLDRVIPMNTEAFF
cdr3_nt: TGTGCCAGCAGCCGGACTTTAGACAGGGTAATACCGATGAACACTGAAGCTTTCTTT

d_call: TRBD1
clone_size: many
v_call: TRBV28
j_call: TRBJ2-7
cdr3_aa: CASSSDRGGEQYF
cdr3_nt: TGTGCCAGCAGTTCGGACAGGGGTGGCGAGCAGTACTTC

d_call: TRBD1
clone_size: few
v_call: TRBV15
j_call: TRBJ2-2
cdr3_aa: CATSRVGDGTGLITGELFF
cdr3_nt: TGTGCCACCAGCAGAGTGGGGGACGGGACAGGGCTTATCACCGGGGAGCTGTTTTTT

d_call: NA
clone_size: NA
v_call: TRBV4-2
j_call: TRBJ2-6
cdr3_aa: CASSQVKGANVLTF
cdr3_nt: TGTGCCAGCAGCCAAGTCAAGGGGGCCAACGTCCTGACTTTC

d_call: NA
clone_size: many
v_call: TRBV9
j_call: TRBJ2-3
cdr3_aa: CASSGWEWYVDTDTQYF
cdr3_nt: TGTGCCAGCAGCGGCTGGGAGTGGTATGTGGACACAGATACGCAGTATTTT

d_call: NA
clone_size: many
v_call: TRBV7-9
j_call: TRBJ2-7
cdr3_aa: CASSFQGYYEQYF
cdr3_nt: TGTGCCAGCAGCTTCCAGGGGTACTACGAGCAGTACTTC

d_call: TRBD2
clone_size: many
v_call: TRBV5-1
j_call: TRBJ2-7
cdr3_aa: CASNLGGTSYEQYF
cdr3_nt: TGCGCCAGCAATCTGGGAGGGACCTCCTACGAGCAGTACTTC

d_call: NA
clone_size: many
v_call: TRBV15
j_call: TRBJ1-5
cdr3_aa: CATSRHGAGGNQPQHF
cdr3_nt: TGTGCCACCAGCAGGCACGGGGCGGGAGGCAATCAGCCCCAGCATTTT

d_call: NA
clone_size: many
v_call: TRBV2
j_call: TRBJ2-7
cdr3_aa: CASSELATEQYF
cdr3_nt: TGTGCCAGCAGTGAGTTGGCTACCGAGCAGTACTTC

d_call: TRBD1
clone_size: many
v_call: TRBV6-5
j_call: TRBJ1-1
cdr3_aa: CASSYSPQGVSTEAFF
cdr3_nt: TGTGCCAGCAGTTACTCGCCGCAGGGGGTATCCACTGAAGCTTTCTTT

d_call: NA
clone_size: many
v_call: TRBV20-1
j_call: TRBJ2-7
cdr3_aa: CSARRNRGGGSYEQYF
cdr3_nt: TGCAGTGCTAGGAGGAACAGAGGGGGAGGGTCCTACGAGCAGTACTTC

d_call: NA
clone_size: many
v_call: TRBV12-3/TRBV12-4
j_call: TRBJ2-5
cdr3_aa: CASLTSTQETQYF
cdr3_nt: TGTGCCAGCCTTACTAGCACCCAAGAGACCCAGTACTTC

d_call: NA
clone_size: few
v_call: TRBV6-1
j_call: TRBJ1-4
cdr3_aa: CASSSSITGPASEKLFF
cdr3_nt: TGTGCCAGCAGTTCTAGTATTACCGGGCCCGCAAGTGAAAAACTGTTTTTT

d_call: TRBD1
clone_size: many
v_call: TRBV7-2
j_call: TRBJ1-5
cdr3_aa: CASSHRGSLADQPQHF
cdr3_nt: TGTGCCAGCAGCCACAGGGGATCCCTAGCCGATCAGCCCCAGCATTTT

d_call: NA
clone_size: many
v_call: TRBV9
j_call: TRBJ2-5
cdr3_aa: CASSPRAKEETQYF
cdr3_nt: TGTGCCAGCAGCCCCAGGGCAAAGGAAGAGACCCAGTACTTC

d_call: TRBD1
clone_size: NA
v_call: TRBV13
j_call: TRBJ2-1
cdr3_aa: CASRGPGQGGNEQFF
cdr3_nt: TGTGCCAGCAGAGGACCGGGACAGGGGGGCAATGAGCAGTTCTTC

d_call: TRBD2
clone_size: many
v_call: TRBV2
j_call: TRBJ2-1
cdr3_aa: CASSFSGGSYNEQFF
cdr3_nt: TGTGCCAGCAGTTTTAGCGGGGGATCCTACAATGAGCAGTTCTTC

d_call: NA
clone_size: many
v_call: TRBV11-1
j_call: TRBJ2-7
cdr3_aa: CASSRAPEGVGEQYF
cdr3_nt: TGTGCCAGCAGCCGGGCCCCTGAGGGAGTTGGGGAGCAGTACTTC